The subject of this entry is one TCR beta chain. This clonotype was picked up a small number of times. What antigen it recognizes has not been identified. Base qualities are not provided; no much larger clone lies one nucleotide away. This entry comes from a study of response to subunit inactivated influenza vaccine (dated by TCRdb to the late 2010s). Regarding the complete study: Deep quantitative profiling of the T cell receptor repertoire was used in the study to follow responses to a trivalent subunit inactivated influenza vaccine. Broad study findings and their caveats: The authors suggested that each seasonal influenza vaccination may recruit only a limited number of new T cells.

Library creation used RT-PCR. TCRdb names Illumina HiSeq 2500 as the instrument used. TCRdb trimmed the raw reads at Q25, called clones with MiXCR and kept productive beta chains. Under each unique CDR3 protein, matching rows form one entry showing the most common genes and DNA. The sample table holds roughly 780,000 distinct CDR3 sequences, of which about 18% were seen once. Of the sample, under 13% is held by the ten largest clones. V is pared back by 4 bases and J by 3 bases, with 15 bases lying between the germline termini. From the cysteine up to the phenylalanine, the CDR3 has a length of 15 residues. Just the 45-base CDR3 DNA is kept, in frame starting at base 1. The germline V gene supplies CDR1 SGHRS and CDR2 YFSETQ.

The sequencing used PBMCs from blood, collected less than 6 days after vaccination. The V and J genes are TRBV5-1 and TRBJ2-3; the D gene assignment is ambiguous. This sequence was found in a man aged 45 to 65 who received an inactivated influenza vaccine. Donor details come from another sample of the same person, matched by shared clones. The sequenced DNA is TGCGCCAGCAGCCCCCGAGTGGGCGCTACAGATACGCAGTATTTT. It is translated as CASSPRVGATDTQYF.